This T cell receptor beta chain is drawn from a study of blood T cell repertoires in COVID-19. Study context: Sample material is recorded as cDNA or gDNA derived from T cells, B-cell-depleted T cells, or PBMCs.

Trimming removed 6 bases at V and 4 bases at J, with 6 bases between. The CDR3 has 12 amino acids. Patients from Seattle were sampled longitudinally, starting during active infection. How the authors handled the data: Counts of nucleated cells, estimated from reference gene primer amplification, were obtained. Assay used: immunoSEQ multiplex PCR; TCRdb lists only in-frame clones, some missing. D and trimming come from the DNA, and the V and J calls and clone size come from that table. Here the sample spans fewer than 350,000 clones, roughly nine tenths being singletons. The clonotype was recovered from a woman younger than 45 with COVID-19, enrolled during active disease. The J gene is TRBJ2-2, the V gene TRBV12-3 or TRBV12-4; no clear D gene. The sequenced material came from peripheral blood. This chain's CDR3 is CASRRVTGELFF. CDR3 bases: TGTGCCAGCAGGAGAGTCACCGGGGAGCTGTTTTTT.